Following are 21 T cell receptor beta chains from one sample sequenced in a study of OX40 agonist ivuxolimab in advanced cancers. TCRdb keeps only in-frame clones here, not all; method: immunoSEQ multiplex PCR. The profile shows 25,000 to 35,000 clones, about 88% of them singletons. The source was CD4+ or CD8+ T cells sorted from blood, collected in a trial of the OX40 agonist ivuxolimab. The receptor set was obtained from an adult with an advanced solid tumor such as melanoma, head and neck, liver or kidney cancer.

This clone showed up just once. The chain has TRBV7-2 and TRBJ2-5; D could derive from TRBD1 or TRBD2 (5 bases each). With 3 bases removed from V and 2 bases from J, the gap between germline ends came to 7 bases. The CDR3 spans 13 residues. The germline CDR1 and CDR2 sequences are SGHTA and FQGNSA. The CDR3 region is CASSLGRQETQYF. In DNA form, the CDR3 reads TGTGCCAGCAGCTTGGGACGGCAAGAGACCCAGTACTTC.

This clone was detected many times. The rearrangement uses TRBV15 and TRBJ1-5; TRBD1 matches at 8 bases. The length of the CDR3 is 14 residues. Germline V gives CDR1 LNHNV, CDR2 YYDKDF (reference sequence). V dropped 4 bases and J dropped 7; count of bases not matched to a gene: 6. CDR3 bases: TGTGCCACCAGCATGGACAGGGAGGCCCAGCCCCAGCATTTT. This encodes CATSMDREAQPQHF. Looking up the rest from reference TRBV15 and TRBJ1-5 gives the full variable domain: DAMVIQNPRYQVTQFGKPVTLSCSQTLNHNVMYWYQQKSSQAPKLLFHYYDKDFNNEADTPDNFQSRRPNTSFCFLDIRSPGLGDTAMYLCATSMDREAQPQHFGDGTRLSIL.

V usage is TRBV27 and J usage is TRBJ2-1; D might be TRBD2 (6 bases). Germline values: CDR1 MNHEY, CDR2 SMNVEV (reference sequence). The CDR3 sequence is 13 residues long. The V end was cut by 4 bases, the J end by 4 bases, with 8 bases between. CDR3 in DNA: TGTGCCAGCAGTTACGGGACTTACAATGAGCAGTTCTTC. Protein: CASSYGTYNEQFF.

The chain couples TRBV7-2 to TRBJ2-7, with D tentatively TRBD1 or TRBD2 (5 bases each). The germline V and J ends were trimmed by 2 bases and 2 bases, with 10 bases remaining between them. The germline V gene encodes CDR1 SGHTA and CDR2 FQGNSA. This CDR3 has 14 amino acids. For the CDR3, the DNA is TGTGCCAGCAGCTTATTAACGGGACCCTACGAGCAGTACTTC. Its translation: CASSLLTGPYEQYF. The full variable domain, in which reference TRBV7-2 and TRBJ2-7 provide the parts outside the CDR3, is GAGVSQSPSNKVTEKGKDVELRCDPISGHTALYWYRQSLGQGLEFLIYFQGNSAPDKSGLPSDRFSAERTGGSVSTLTIQRTQQEDSAVYLCASSLLTGPYEQYFGPGTRLTVT.

This clone is a singleton in its sample. This chain joins TRBV28 and TRBJ2-7, with 13 bases lining up with TRBD2. This CDR3 spans 14 amino acids. V lost 6 bases and J lost 5; bases outside the gene matches: 4. Germline assignment: CDR1 MDHEN and CDR2 SYDVKM. Here the CDR3 reads CASSRLAGGHEQYF. The CDR3 coding sequence is TGTGCCAGCAGCAGACTAGCGGGAGGCCACGAGCAGTACTTC.

The CDR3 bases are TGTGCCAGCAGGGGAAACAGGGGCACATACGAGCAGTACTTC. Protein: CASRGNRGTYEQYF. The V call is TRBV7-9, the J call TRBJ2-7; 7 positions match TRBD1. The germline V gene encodes CDR1 SEHNR and CDR2 FQNEAQ (reference sequence). Trimming took 6 bases from V and 4 from J; bases not matched to a gene: 9. The CDR3 totals 14 residues.

The chain links TRBV6-5 to TRBJ2-1, with 7 bases fitting TRBD1. Germline V gives CDR1 MNHEY, CDR2 SVGAGI. The length of the CDR3 is 15 residues. V lost 2 bases and J lost 6; bases outside the gene matches: 7. The CDR3 spells CASSYGTETLNEQFF. In DNA, the CDR3 is TGTGCCAGCAGTTACGGGACAGAAACCCTCAATGAGCAGTTCTTC.

The chain links TRBV5-1 to TRBJ2-5; D is undetermined. This CDR3 has 12 amino acids. V lost 0 bases and J 9 bases, leaving 9 bases between the germline ends. The V gene's germline CDR1 is SGHRS and CDR2 YFSETQ. CDR3 in amino acids: CASSLGPLAQYF. The CDR3 DNA follows: TGCGCCAGCAGCTTGGGTCCCCTGGCCCAGTACTTC. Full variable domain (outside the CDR3, taken from reference TRBV5-1 and TRBJ2-5): KAGVTQTPRYLIKTRGQQVTLSCSPISGHRSVSWYQQTPGQGLQFLFEYFSETQRNKGNFPGRFSGRQFSNSRSEMNVSTLELGDSALYLCASSLGPLAQYFGPGTRLLVL.

The chain links TRBV5-1 to TRBJ2-7, with D perhaps TRBD2 (6 bases). CDR1 is SGHRS and CDR2 is YFSETQ in the germline V gene. This CDR3 region has 15 residues. Trimming shortened V by 4 bases and J by 2 bases, and 16 bases separated the two germline ends. The CDR3 nucleotides are TGCGCCAGCAGCGGGGAGGCAGGGTACACCTACGAGCAGTACTTC. Translated: CASSGEAGYTYEQYF.

The V gene is TRBV29-1, the J gene TRBJ2-1, with 7 nucleotides matching TRBD1. V lost 6 bases and J lost 6; bases outside the gene matches: 5. Looked up from germline, CDR1 is SQVTM and CDR2 is ANQGSEA. The CDR3 runs to 12 residues. In DNA, the CDR3 is TGCAGCGTGACAGGGCTCGGCAATGAGCAGTTCTTC. This translates into CSVTGLGNEQFF.

The rearrangement links TRBV13 to TRBJ2-1; possibly TRBD1 or TRBD2 for D (5 bases each). Germline V gives CDR1 PRHDT, CDR2 FYEKMQ (reference sequence). This CDR3 comprises 19 residues. Trimming left V 6 bases short and J 0 bases short, with 24 bases between. CDR3 sequence: CASRPTNGAQLSSYNEQFF. The CDR3 nucleotides are TGTGCCAGCAGACCCACGAACGGGGCGCAACTTAGCTCCTACAATGAGCAGTTCTTC.

The genes are TRBV27 and TRBJ1-2; possibly TRBD1 for D (6 bases). V lost 0 bases to trimming and J lost 3 bases, with 11 bases between them. This CDR3 spans 15 amino acids. Germline values: CDR1 MNHEY, CDR2 SMNVEV (reference sequence). The CDR3 DNA reads TGTGCCAGCAGTTTATCCTTGACAGGTGACTATGGCTACACCTTC. Translating gives CASSLSLTGDYGYTF.

This rearrangement joins TRBV29-1 to TRBJ2-7; a possible D gene is TRBD2 (6 bases). This CDR3 contains 14 residues. Trimming removed 1 base from V and 5 bases from J, with 15 bases in between. Germline CDR1 reads SQVTM; CDR2 reads ANQGSEA. CDR3: CSVEGTDYRDEQYF. The CDR3 DNA sequence: TGCAGCGTTGAAGGGACGGACTATAGGGACGAGCAGTACTTC.

The genes are TRBV11-2 and TRBJ2-1; 7 bases match TRBD2. This CDR3 is built from 12 residues. V shed 5 bases, J shed 10 bases, and the junction held 5 bases outside the gene matches. CDR1 is SGHAT and CDR2 is FQNNGV in the germline V gene. CDR3 nucleotides: TGTGCCAGCAGCCCATCCGGGAGGGAGCAGTTCTTC. This encodes CASSPSGREQFF. Using reference TRBV11-2 and TRBJ2-1 for the parts outside the CDR3, the full variable domain is EAGVAQSPRYKIIEKRQSVAFWCNPISGHATLYWYQQILGQGPKLLIQFQNNGVVDDSQLPKDRFSAERLKGVDSTLKIQPAKLEDSAVYLCASSPSGREQFFGPGTRLTVL.

The rearrangement joins TRBV27 to TRBJ2-1; weak D call: TRBD2 (6 bases). Germline V lookup: CDR1 MNHEY, CDR2 SMNVEV (reference sequence). This CDR3 is 15 amino acids long. Trimming stripped 5 bases from V and 0 bases from J, with 11 bases between. CDR3 region: CASSEGGNSYNEQFF. DNA of the CDR3: TGTGCCAGCAGTGAGGGAGGTAACTCCTACAATGAGCAGTTCTTC.

The chain combines TRBV5-4 with TRBJ1-1; 7 bases are a match to TRBD1. V gave up 3 bases and J gave up 1 base; unmatched junction bases: 3. The germline CDR1 and CDR2 sequences are SGHNT and YYREEE (reference sequence). CDR3 size: 14 residues. The DNA for the CDR3 is TGTGCCAGCAGCTGGGGGACAGCGAACACTGAAGCTTTCTTT. Protein: CASSWGTANTEAFF.

This clone was recorded once. The rearrangement joins TRBV5-1 to TRBJ1-6; no clear D. The CDR3 is made up of 16 amino acids. Per the germline V gene, CDR1 is SGHRS and CDR2 is YFSETQ. With 7 bases removed from V and 2 bases from J, the gap between germline ends came to 16 bases. CDR3 protein: CASSLNLSAYNSPLHF. Here the CDR3 DNA reads TGCGCCAGCTCACTGAACCTATCCGCCTATAATTCACCCCTCCACTTT.

This chain joins TRBV7-2 and TRBJ2-5, with a weak D call TRBD1 (6 bases). CDR1 and CDR2 from the germline V gene are SGHTA and FQGNSA. This CDR3 comprises 14 residues. With 5 bases removed from V and 5 bases from J, the gap between germline ends came to 15 bases. CDR3 in amino acids: CASSKPGTWETQYF. The CDR3 nucleotides are TGTGCCAGCAGCAAACCCGGGACATGGGAGACCCAGTACTTC.

This clone was observed once. For the CDR3, the DNA is TGCAGCGTTGATGGTTCCCAAGAACCGGGTGGCTACACCTTC. Its translation: CSVDGSQEPGGYTF. The rearrangement uses TRBV29-1 and TRBJ1-2, with D unclear. Germline V gene sequence: CDR1 SQVTM, CDR2 ANQGSEA. Trimming shortened V by 3 bases and J by 7 bases, and 18 bases separated the two germline ends. The CDR3 totals 14 residues. The full variable domain, in which reference TRBV29-1 and TRBJ1-2 provide the parts outside the CDR3, is SAVISQKPSRDICQRGTSLTIQCQVDSQVTMMFWYRQQPGQSLTLIATANQGSEATYESGFVIDKFPISRPNLTFSTLTVSNMSPEDSSIYLCSVDGSQEPGGYTFGSGTRLTVV.

There are many counts of this clone. The chain employs TRBV6-4 and TRBJ2-3; D is possibly TRBD2 (5 bases). Germline V gene data show CDR1 as MRHNA and CDR2 as SNTAGT. V was pared by 5 bases and J by 4 bases, with 13 bases between. The CDR3 runs 14 residues. The CDR3, as DNA: TGTGCCAGCAGTTCCTCACTAGAACCAGATACGCAGTATTTT. It yields the protein CASSSSLEPDTQYF.

The chain uses TRBV6-5 and TRBJ1-2; tentatively, D is TRBD1 (6 bases). The germline V and J ends were trimmed by 4 bases and 0 bases, with 12 bases remaining between them. This CDR3 is 15 amino acids long. Germline values: CDR1 MNHEY, CDR2 SVGAGI. The chain's CDR3 is CASSSRQETNYGYTF. CDR3 nucleotides: TGTGCCAGCAGTTCCCGACAGGAGACTAACTATGGCTACACCTTC.